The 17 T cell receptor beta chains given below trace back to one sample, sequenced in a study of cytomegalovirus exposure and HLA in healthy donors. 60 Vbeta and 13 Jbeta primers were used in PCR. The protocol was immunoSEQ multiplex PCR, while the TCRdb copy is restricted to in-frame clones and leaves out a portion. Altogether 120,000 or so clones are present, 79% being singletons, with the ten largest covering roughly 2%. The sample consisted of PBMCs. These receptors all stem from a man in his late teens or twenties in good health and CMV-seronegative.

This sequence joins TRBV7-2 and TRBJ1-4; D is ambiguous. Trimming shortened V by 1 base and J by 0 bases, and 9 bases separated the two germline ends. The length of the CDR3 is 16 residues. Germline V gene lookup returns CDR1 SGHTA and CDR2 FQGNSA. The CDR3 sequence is CASSLDRGATNEKLFF. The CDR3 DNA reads TGTGCCAGCAGCTTAGATCGGGGAGCAACTAATGAAAAACTGTTTTTT. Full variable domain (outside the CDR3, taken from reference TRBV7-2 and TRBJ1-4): GAGVSQSPSNKVTEKGKDVELRCDPISGHTALYWYRQSLGQGLEFLIYFQGNSAPDKSGLPSDRFSAERTGGSVSTLTIQRTQQEDSAVYLCASSLDRGATNEKLFFGSGTQLSVL.

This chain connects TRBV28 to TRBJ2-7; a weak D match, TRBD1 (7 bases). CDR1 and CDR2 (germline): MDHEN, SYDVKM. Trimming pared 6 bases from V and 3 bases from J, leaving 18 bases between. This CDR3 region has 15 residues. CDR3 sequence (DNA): TGTGCCAGCAGAGGGGGCGGGGTAGGGCTCTACGAGCAGTACTTC. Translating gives CASRGGGVGLYEQYF. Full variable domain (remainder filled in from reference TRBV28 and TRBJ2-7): DVKVTQSSRYLVKRTGEKVFLECVQDMDHENMFWYRQDPGLGLRLIYFSYDVKMKEKGDIPEGYSVSREKKERFSLILESASTNQTSMYLCASRGGGVGLYEQYFGPGTRLTVT.

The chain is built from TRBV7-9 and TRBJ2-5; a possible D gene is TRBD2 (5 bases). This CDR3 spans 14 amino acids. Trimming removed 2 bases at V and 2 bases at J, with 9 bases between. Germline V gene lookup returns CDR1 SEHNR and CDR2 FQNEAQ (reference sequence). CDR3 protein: CASSLSSGQETQYF. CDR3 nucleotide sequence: TGTGCCAGCAGCTTAAGCAGCGGACAAGAGACCCAGTACTTC.

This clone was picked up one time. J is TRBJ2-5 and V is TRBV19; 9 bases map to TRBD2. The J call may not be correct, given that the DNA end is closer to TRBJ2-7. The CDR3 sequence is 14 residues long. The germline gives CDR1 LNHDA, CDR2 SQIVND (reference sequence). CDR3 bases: TGTGCCAGTAGTAGGAGCGGGAGGATAAACGAGCAGTACTTC. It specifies CASSRSGRINEQYF.

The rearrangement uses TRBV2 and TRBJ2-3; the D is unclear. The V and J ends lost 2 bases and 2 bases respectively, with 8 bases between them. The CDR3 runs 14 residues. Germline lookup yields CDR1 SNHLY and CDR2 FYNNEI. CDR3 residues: CASSEYSVTDTQYF. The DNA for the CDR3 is TGTGCCAGCAGTGAATACTCGGTCACAGATACGCAGTATTTT.

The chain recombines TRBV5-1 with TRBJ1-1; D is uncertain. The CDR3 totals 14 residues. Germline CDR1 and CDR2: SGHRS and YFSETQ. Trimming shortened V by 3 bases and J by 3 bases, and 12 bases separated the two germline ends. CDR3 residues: CASSSPGTYTEAFF. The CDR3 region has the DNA TGCGCCAGCAGCTCTCCGGGTACTTACACTGAAGCTTTCTTT.

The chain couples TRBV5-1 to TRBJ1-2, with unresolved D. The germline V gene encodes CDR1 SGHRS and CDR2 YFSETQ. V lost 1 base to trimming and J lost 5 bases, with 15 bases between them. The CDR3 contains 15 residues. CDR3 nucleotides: TGCGCCAGCAGCTTGACTAGCGGGCAGACTTATGGCTACACCTTC. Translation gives CASSLTSGQTYGYTF. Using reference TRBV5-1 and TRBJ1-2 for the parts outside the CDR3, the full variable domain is KAGVTQTPRYLIKTRGQQVTLSCSPISGHRSVSWYQQTPGQGLQFLFEYFSETQRNKGNFPGRFSGRQFSNSRSEMNVSTLELGDSALYLCASSLTSGQTYGYTFGSGTRLTVV.

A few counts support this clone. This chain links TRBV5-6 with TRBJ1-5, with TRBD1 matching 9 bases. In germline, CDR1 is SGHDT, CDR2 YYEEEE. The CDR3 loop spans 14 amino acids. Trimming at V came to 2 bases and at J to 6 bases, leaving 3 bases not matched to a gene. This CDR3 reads CASSLGQGSQPQHF. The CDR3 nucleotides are TGTGCCAGCAGCTTAGGACAGGGGTCTCAGCCCCAGCATTTT.

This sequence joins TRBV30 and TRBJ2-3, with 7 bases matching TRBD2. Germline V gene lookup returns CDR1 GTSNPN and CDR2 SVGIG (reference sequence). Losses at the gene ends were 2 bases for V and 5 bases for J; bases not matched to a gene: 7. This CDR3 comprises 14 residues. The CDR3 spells CAWSWREPEDTQYF. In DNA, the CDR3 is TGTGCCTGGAGTTGGCGGGAGCCCGAAGATACGCAGTATTTT.

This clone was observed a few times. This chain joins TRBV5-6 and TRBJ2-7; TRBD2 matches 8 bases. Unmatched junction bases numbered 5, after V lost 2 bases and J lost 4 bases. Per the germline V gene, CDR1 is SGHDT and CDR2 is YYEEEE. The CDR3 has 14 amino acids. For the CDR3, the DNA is TGTGCCAGCAGCTTCTTCGGGAGGGCATACGAGCAGTACTTC. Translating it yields CASSFFGRAYEQYF.

CDR3 amino acids: CASSRTSGNYNEQFF. The CDR3 region has the DNA TGTGCCAGTTCCCGGACTAGCGGGAATTACAATGAGCAGTTCTTC. The gene calls are TRBV28 and TRBJ2-1; TRBD2 aligns across 12 bases. With V trimmed by 9 bases and J by 4 bases, 7 bases remained unmatched. Germline V gene sequence: CDR1 MDHEN, CDR2 SYDVKM. This CDR3 has 15 residues.

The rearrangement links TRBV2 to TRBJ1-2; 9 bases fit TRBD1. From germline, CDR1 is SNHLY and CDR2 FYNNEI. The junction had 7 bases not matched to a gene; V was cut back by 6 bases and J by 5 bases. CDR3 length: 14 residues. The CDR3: CASRDPGQGYGYTF. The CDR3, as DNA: TGTGCCAGCAGAGATCCGGGACAGGGATATGGCTACACCTTC.

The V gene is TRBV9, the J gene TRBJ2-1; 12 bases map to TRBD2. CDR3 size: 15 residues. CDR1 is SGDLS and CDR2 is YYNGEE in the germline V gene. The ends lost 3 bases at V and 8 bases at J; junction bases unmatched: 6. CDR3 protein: CASSASGRAGDEQFF. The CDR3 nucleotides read TGTGCCAGCAGCGCTAGCGGGAGGGCCGGGGATGAGCAGTTCTTC.

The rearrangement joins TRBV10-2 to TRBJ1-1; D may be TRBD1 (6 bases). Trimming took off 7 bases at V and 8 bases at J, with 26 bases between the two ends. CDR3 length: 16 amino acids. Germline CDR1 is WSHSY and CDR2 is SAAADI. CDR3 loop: CASTLGATGSNGEAFF. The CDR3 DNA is TGCGCCAGCACCCTGGGGGCGACAGGTTCGAACGGCGAAGCTTTCTTT.

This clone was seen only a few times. The CDR3 loop is CASSRDRGQEQPQHF. As DNA, the CDR3 is TGTGCCAGCAGCCGGGACAGGGGTCAAGAGCAGCCCCAGCATTTT. J is TRBJ1-5 and V is TRBV2, with 10 nucleotides matching TRBD1. The CDR3 covers 15 residues. The J segment lost 7 bases and the V segment lost 6 bases, leaving 9 bases of the junction unmatched. Germline V lookup: CDR1 SNHLY, CDR2 FYNNEI.

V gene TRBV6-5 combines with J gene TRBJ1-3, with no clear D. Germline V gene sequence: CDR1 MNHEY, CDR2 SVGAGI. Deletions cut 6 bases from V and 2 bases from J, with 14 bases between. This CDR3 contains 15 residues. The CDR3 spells CASRLDSNPGNTIYF. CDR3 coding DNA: TGTGCCAGCAGATTGGACTCAAACCCTGGAAACACCATATATTTT.

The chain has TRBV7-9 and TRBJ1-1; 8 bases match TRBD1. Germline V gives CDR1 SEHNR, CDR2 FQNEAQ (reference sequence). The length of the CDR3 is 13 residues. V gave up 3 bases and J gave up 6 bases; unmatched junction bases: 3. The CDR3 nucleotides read TGTGCCAGCAGCTTGACAGGGGTGGCTGAAGCTTTCTTT. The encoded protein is CASSLTGVAEAFF.